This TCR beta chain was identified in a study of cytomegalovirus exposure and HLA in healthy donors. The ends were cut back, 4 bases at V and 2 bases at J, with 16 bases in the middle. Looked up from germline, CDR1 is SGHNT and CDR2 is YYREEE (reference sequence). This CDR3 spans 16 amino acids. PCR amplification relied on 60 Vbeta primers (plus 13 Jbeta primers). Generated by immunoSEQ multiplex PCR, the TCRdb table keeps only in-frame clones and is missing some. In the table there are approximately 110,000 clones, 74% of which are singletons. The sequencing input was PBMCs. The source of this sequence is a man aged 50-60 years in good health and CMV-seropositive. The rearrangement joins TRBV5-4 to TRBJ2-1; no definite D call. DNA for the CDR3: TGTGCCAGCAGCAGGTCCTCGCGGAGACCCTACAATGAGCAGTTCTTC. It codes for CASSRSSRRPYNEQFF.